What follows are 18 T cell receptor beta chains derived from one specimen sequenced in a study of immune heterogeneity within non-small cell lung tumors. Samples each supplied 600 ng of bulk tumor genomic DNA as template. In surgery, several biopsies were collected from each primary tumor at widely spaced sites. The patients were newly diagnosed with non-small cell lung cancer, had not been treated, and had curative surgery. Multiplex PCR with 32 V and 13 J primers amplified TCR beta CDR3. TCRdb re-called the multiplex PCR reads through MiXCR, storing one row per CDR3 protein. The sample contains around 6,000 distinct CDR3 sequences, approximately 23% of which appear only once. Sequenced material: lung tumor tissue. The receptors stem from a man between 65 and 79 years old with non-small cell lung cancer.

In its sample, this clonotype was seen a few times. The genes are TRBV20-1 and TRBJ2-3; possible D gene TRBD2, 7 bases. Germline CDR1 DFQATT, CDR2 SNEGSKA (reference sequence). The CDR3 is 15 residues long. The V and J ends lost 3 bases and 6 bases respectively, with 19 bases between them. The CDR3: CSASPFGGPFDTQYF. The CDR3 nucleotides read TGCAGTGCTAGCCCTTTCGGGGGGCCATTTGATACGCAGTATTTT.

This clonotype occurred a few times. The chain uses TRBV10-3 and TRBJ2-5; D ambiguous. CDR1 is ENHRY, CDR2 SYGVKD, per germline. The length of the CDR3 is 13 residues. Trimming cost V 4 bases and J 4 bases, with 10 bases left between them. The chain's CDR3 is CAISGEVRETQYF. CDR3 DNA sequence: TGTGCCATCAGTGGCGAAGTTCGAGAGACCCAGTACTTC.

This chain joins TRBV7-9 and TRBJ2-1; D is unclear. Germline CDR1 is SEHNR and CDR2 is FQNEAQ (reference sequence). The CDR3 consists of 12 residues. V lost 7 bases and J 5 bases, leaving 9 bases between the germline ends. The CDR3 region is CASIPMNNEQFF. In nucleotides, the CDR3 is TGTGCCAGCATCCCGATGAACAATGAGCAGTTCTTC.

Worth noting for this clonotype: A much larger clone is a single base away; this may be a read error. The V gene is TRBV12-3 or TRBV12-4, the J gene TRBJ2-5; 10 nucleotides match TRBD2. The CDR3 loop spans 19 amino acids. The J segment lost 5 bases and the V segment lost 6 bases, leaving 21 bases of the junction unmatched. Written as DNA, the CDR3 is TGTGCCAGCAGCCTCGTACCCCCACTAGCGGGAAGCTCCGCGGAGACCCAGTACTTC. Its protein is CASSLVPPLAGSSAETQYF.

DNA of the CDR3: TGTGCCAGCAGCTACGGCAGGGGCACAGATACGCAGTATTTT. Encoded protein: CASSYGRGTDTQYF. The chain couples TRBV7-9 to TRBJ2-3, with a weak D call TRBD1 (5 bases). V lost 4 bases to trimming and J lost 1 base, with 9 bases between them. Germline-derived CDR1 and CDR2 are SEHNR and FQNEAQ (reference sequence). The CDR3 loop spans 14 amino acids.

By share, this clonotype ranks as medium-sized. The chain employs TRBV6-6 and TRBJ2-2; no clear D. Germline CDR1 reads MNHNY; CDR2 reads SVGAGI (reference sequence). The ends were cut back, 1 base at V and 2 bases at J, with 2 bases in the middle. CDR3 length: 13 amino acids. The CDR3 here is CASSYYNTGELFF. The CDR3 bases are TGTGCCAGCAGTTACTACAACACCGGGGAGCTGTTTTTT.

This clonotype rates as medium-sized (0.01 to 0.1%). The gene calls are TRBV11-2 and TRBJ1-1; D ambiguous. The germline V gene encodes CDR1 SGHAT and CDR2 FQNNGV. V gave up 3 bases and J gave up 8 bases, with 7 bases separating them. CDR3 length: 11 amino acids. This CDR3 is CASSFLSEAFF. The CDR3 DNA reads TGTGCCAGCAGCTTTCTTTCGGAAGCTTTCTTT.

This clonotype was picked up a small number of times. The chain combines TRBV3-1 with TRBJ2-4; the match to TRBD2 covers 13 bases. This CDR3 is 18 amino acids long. The J segment lost 0 bases and the V segment lost 5 bases, leaving 7 bases of the junction unmatched. Germline V CDR1 and CDR2: LGHDT, YNNKEL (reference sequence). CDR3 region: CASSSRTSGGVAKNIQYF. The CDR3 DNA is TGTGCCAGCAGCTCACGGACTAGCGGGGGAGTAGCCAAAAACATTCAGTACTTC.

By share, this clonotype ranks as medium-sized. DNA of the CDR3: TGCGCCAGCAGCCAGGTGCAGGGGGCAAACTATGGCTACACCTTC. Protein sequence: CASSQVQGANYGYTF. The chain links TRBV4-1 to TRBJ1-2; TRBD1 matches 8 bases. J gave up 2 bases and V 3 bases, and 5 bases lay outside the gene matches. The germline gives CDR1 MGHRA, CDR2 YSYEKL. The CDR3 totals 15 residues.

This clonotype is termed medium-sized. The genes are TRBV30 and TRBJ2-3; 10 bases map to TRBD1. Germline CDR1 GTSNPN, CDR2 SVGIG (reference sequence). J gave up 1 base and V 1 base, and 5 bases lay outside the gene matches. There are 16 residues in the CDR3. CDR3: CAWSAGTGEGTDTQYF. CDR3 coding DNA: TGTGCCTGGAGTGCCGGGACAGGGGAAGGCACAGATACGCAGTATTTT.

This clonotype is medium-sized in the sample. The chain carries TRBV19 and TRBJ2-2; the match to TRBD2 covers 10 bases. V trimming: 6 bases; J trimming: 5 bases; junction bases outside the gene matches: 9. The CDR3 sequence is 16 residues long. Looked up from germline, CDR1 is LNHDA and CDR2 is SQIVND (reference sequence). CDR3 in amino acids: CASRPDLAGETGELFF. CDR3 DNA: TGTGCCAGTAGACCGGATCTAGCGGGGGAAACCGGGGAGCTGTTTTTT. Complete variable domain (other parts from reference TRBV19 and TRBJ2-2): DGGITQSPKYLFRKEGQNVTLSCEQNLNHDAMYWYRQDPGQGLRLIYYSQIVNDFQKGDIAEGYSVSREKKESFPLTVTSAQKNPTAFYLCASRPDLAGETGELFFGEGSRLTVL.

By its share, this clonotype is medium-sized. One junction end does not reproduce the germline sequence, and a read error may be involved. CDR3 sequence (DNA): TGTGCCAGCAGTTTCGGTGGTTCCCAGGACTTC. Protein sequence: CASSFGGSQDF. The chain couples TRBV12-3 or TRBV12-4 to TRBJ2-7; D is undetermined. The CDR3 sequence is 11 residues long.

The count of this clonotype is one. The chain joins TRBV7-9 to TRBJ2-5; 9 bases map to TRBD2. V dropped 1 base and J dropped 12; count of bases not matched to a gene: 9. Germline V gene data show CDR1 as SEHNR and CDR2 as FQNEAQ (reference sequence). The CDR3 is made up of 14 amino acids. The CDR3 sequence: CASSLGGGDFSEYF. Here the CDR3 DNA reads TGTGCCAGCAGCTTAGGCGGGGGGGATTTCTCCGAGTACTTC. Full variable domain (missing parts from reference TRBV7-9 and TRBJ2-5): DTGVSQNPRHKITKRGQNVTFRCDPISEHNRLYWYRQTLGQGPEFLTYFQNEAQLEKSRLLSDRFSAERPKGSFSTLEIQRTEQGDSAMYLCASSLGGGDFSEYFGPGTRLLVL.

This clonotype rates as medium-sized. The CDR3 here is CASSERQRETQYF. CDR3 in DNA: TGTGCCAGCAGTGAACGCCAGCGGGAGACCCAGTACTTC. V and J are TRBV2 and TRBJ2-5, with TRBD2 as a possible D gene (5 bases). Trimming left V 2 bases short and J 5 bases short, with 9 bases between. Germline-derived CDR1 and CDR2 are SNHLY and FYNNEI. The CDR3 is 13 residues long. Variable domain in full (rest from reference TRBV2 and TRBJ2-5): EPEVTQTPSHQVTQMGQEVILRCVPISNHLYFYWYRQILGQKVEFLVSFYNNEISEKSEIFDDQFSVERPDGSNFTLKIRSTKLEDSAMYFCASSERQRETQYFGPGTRLLVL.

Details on this clonotype: One end of the junction is discordant with germline, which a read error may explain. The chain couples TRBV19 to TRBJ2-7; the D is unclear. CDR3 length: 14 amino acids. Germline CDR1 and CDR2: LNHDA and SQIVND (reference sequence). DNA for the CDR3: TGTGCCAGTAGTATAGTTCACTATACCTACGGGCAGTACTTC. Translation gives CASSIVHYTYGQYF.

This clonotype is categorized as medium-sized. The rearrangement uses TRBV28 and TRBJ1-2, with D tentatively TRBD1 (6 bases). The germline V gene encodes CDR1 MDHEN and CDR2 SYDVKM. V was pared by 3 bases and J by 6 bases, with 8 bases between. The CDR3 extends over 12 amino acids. The CDR3 region is CASSFGGDGYTF. The DNA for the CDR3 is TGTGCCAGCAGTTTTGGGGGCGATGGCTACACCTTC.

The CDR3 here is CASSFSFRDQTEAFF. Written as DNA, the CDR3 is TGTGCCAGCAGTTTTTCTTTCAGGGATCAGACGGAAGCTTTCTTT. The V gene is TRBV12-3 or TRBV12-4, the J gene TRBJ1-1; D may be TRBD1 (5 bases). The CDR3 totals 15 residues. V gave up 3 bases and J gave up 8 bases, with 19 bases separating them.

Points on this clonotype: Just one base apart from a much larger clone, this may be a read error. The chain combines TRBV6-1 with TRBJ2-1, with D perhaps TRBD2 (6 bases). This CDR3 is built from 16 residues. Germline CDR1 is MNHNS and CDR2 is SASEGT. Trimming shortened V by 2 bases and J by 7 bases, and 18 bases separated the two germline ends. CDR3 nucleotide sequence: TGTGCCAGCAGTGAAAGTATACTAGCACACTTGAATGAGCAGTTCTTC. This encodes CASSESILAHLNEQFF.